This T cell receptor (beta chain) is from a study of blood T cells in healthy people across ages. The CDR3 has 15 residues. The V and J ends lost 4 bases and 3 bases, in that order; junction bases with no gene match: 3. Germline CDR1 is SGHRS and CDR2 is YFSETQ. The sample providers were healthy Caucasian people from Russia, aged about 6 to 95. A second about 7 to 11 cycle PCR used barcoded and J-beta primers. The template-switch adaptor, which had 12 random nucleotides, put a tag on each cDNA molecule. One entry per CDR3 protein, called by TCRdb with MiXCR from the 5' RACE reads. This sample carries more than 1,400,000 distinct CDR3 sequences, roughly 45% of them seen once, and the ten largest clones take less than 8%.

Sequencing was done on a sample of blood. The clonotype comes from a woman aged 18-29 years in good health. V is TRBV5-1 and J is TRBJ2-7, with 14 positions matching TRBD2. The CDR3 here is CASSGLAGGLYEQYF. DNA for the CDR3: TGCGCCAGCAGCGGACTAGCGGGGGGCCTCTACGAGCAGTACTTC.